This TCR beta chain was identified in a study of cytomegalovirus exposure and HLA in healthy donors. About the study: Findings of an earlier analysis included roughly 110 million unique TCR beta sequences from roughly 190 million T cells. Whole-study findings and limits: The authors judged a highly shared variant cluster likely a sequencing artifact. Later on, analysis showed that most CMV-associated TCR beta chains appeared to be HLA-restricted.

This clone came up a few times. Antigen specificity is unknown. Germline CDR1 reads SGHRS; CDR2 reads YFSETQ. V was clipped by 4 bases and J by 7 bases; unmatched bases: 9. The CDR3 has 16 residues. The PCR used 60 Vbeta and 13 Jbeta primers. Profiled with immunoSEQ multiplex PCR; TCRdb holds only in-frame clones, not every one. The sample contains roughly 230,000 clones, about 85% of which appear only once. The chain joins TRBV5-1 to TRBJ1-6, with 9 bases fitting TRBD1. The source of this sequence is a girl aged 2-15 years in good health and CMV-seronegative. The sample comprised PBMCs. The CDR3 protein is CASSLETGGRNSPLHF. The DNA for the CDR3 is TGCGCCAGCAGCCTAGAAACAGGGGGCAGGAATTCACCCCTCCACTTT.